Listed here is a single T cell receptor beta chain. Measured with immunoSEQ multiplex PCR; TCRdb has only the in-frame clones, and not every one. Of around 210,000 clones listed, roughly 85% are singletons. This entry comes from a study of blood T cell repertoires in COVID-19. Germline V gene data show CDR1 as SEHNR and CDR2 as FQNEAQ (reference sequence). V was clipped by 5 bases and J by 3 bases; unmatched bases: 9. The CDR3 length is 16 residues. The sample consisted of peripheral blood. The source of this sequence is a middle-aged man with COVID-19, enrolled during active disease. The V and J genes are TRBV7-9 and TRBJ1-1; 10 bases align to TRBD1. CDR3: CASSPKTGTGDTEAFF. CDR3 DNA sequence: TGTGCCAGCAGCCCTAAAACCGGGACAGGGGACACTGAAGCTTTCTTT.